Below, 15 T cell receptor beta chains from the same sample are listed, as sequenced in a study of cytomegalovirus exposure and HLA in healthy donors. 60 Vbeta and 13 Jbeta primers were used in PCR. The data were produced by immunoSEQ multiplex PCR, yet TCRdb's version contains in-frame clones alone and is incomplete. The sample carries under 150,000 clones, about 83% recorded once. Sequencing used PBMCs. These receptors all stem from a man in his thirties or forties in good health and CMV-seronegative.

The rearrangement uses TRBV5-4 and TRBJ2-7; TRBD1 is a possible D gene (6 bases). CDR3 length: 12 residues. Trimming took off 4 bases at V and 6 bases at J, with 11 bases between the two ends. Germline V gives CDR1 SGHNT, CDR2 YYREEE (reference sequence). In DNA form, the CDR3 reads TGTGCCAGCAGCATAACAGGGAGCGAGCAGTACTTC. Protein product: CASSITGSEQYF. Filled out from reference TRBV5-4 and TRBJ2-7, the complete variable domain reads ETGVTQSPTHLIKTRGQQVTLRCSSQSGHNTVSWYQQALGQGPQFIFQYYREEENGRGNFPPRFSGLQFPNYSSELNVNALELDDSALYLCASSITGSEQYFGPGTRLTVT.

This chain links TRBV10-3 with TRBJ2-5, with TRBD2 identical over 8 bases. The J segment lost 2 bases and the V segment lost 5 bases, leaving 4 bases of the junction unmatched. This CDR3 contains 14 residues. Germline V gives CDR1 ENHRY, CDR2 SYGVKD. The CDR3 region is CAISREGTQETQYF. CDR3 in DNA: TGTGCCATCAGTCGGGAGGGGACTCAAGAGACCCAGTACTTC.

The V and J genes are TRBV9 and TRBJ1-1; 8 bases are a match to TRBD1. V lost 4 bases to trimming and J lost 6 bases; unmatched junction nucleotides: 11. The CDR3 is 15 amino acids. Per the germline V gene, CDR1 is SGDLS and CDR2 is YYNGEE. The CDR3 DNA follows: TGTGCCAGCAGCTCCGGGGACAGGCCCGGCGCTGAAGCTTTCTTT. Translating it yields CASSSGDRPGAEAFF.

The CDR3 bases are TGTGCCAGCAGCGGGGGACTAGCGGGGGTAACAGGGGAGCTGTTTTTT. Residues: CASSGGLAGVTGELFF. The chain joins TRBV7-2 to TRBJ2-2; 14 nucleotides agree with TRBD2. Germline V gene sequence: CDR1 SGHTA, CDR2 FQGNSA. Germline trimming cut 5 bases from V and 8 bases from J; bases unmatched to any gene: 7. CDR3 length: 16 amino acids.

This chain links TRBV19 with TRBJ2-5, with D possibly being TRBD1 (6 bases). With the DNA end fitting TRBJ2-7 better, the J assignment may be wrong. The germline CDR1 and CDR2 sequences are LNHDA and SQIVND (reference sequence). The CDR3 sequence is 14 residues long. The CDR3 loop reads CASSTFGTLYEQYF. For the CDR3, the DNA is TGTGCCAGTAGTACATTTGGGACACTTTACGAGCAGTACTTC.

This sequence joins TRBV5-1 and TRBJ1-1; perhaps TRBD1 as D (6 bases). The CDR3 is made up of 14 amino acids. Germline values: CDR1 SGHRS, CDR2 YFSETQ. V was cut by 1 base and J by 3 bases, with 10 bases left in between. CDR3 protein: CASSLFRGDTEAFF. The DNA for the CDR3 is TGCGCCAGCAGCTTGTTCAGGGGTGACACTGAAGCTTTCTTT.

The J gene is TRBJ2-2, the V gene TRBV21-1; TRBD2 is the table's D call and was not checked against the DNA. TRBV21-1 is a recognized pseudogene. This CDR3 has 16 amino acids. The CDR3 DNA reads TGTGCCAGCAGCTTACCTCACCGGGGGAACACCGGGGAGCTGTTTTTT. Amino acids: CASSLPHRGNTGELFF.

CDR3 amino acids: CASSKQGEAFF. The CDR3 bases are TGTGCCAGCAGCAAACAGGGTGAGGCTTTCTTT. This chain links TRBV5-4 with TRBJ1-1, with a possible D match to TRBD1 (6 bases). The CDR3 runs to 11 residues. Between the trimmed V and J ends, which lost 4 bases and 11 bases, there was a span of 12 bases. Germline CDR1 reads SGHNT; CDR2 reads YYREEE (reference sequence).

The table lists this clone with a few counts. V and J are TRBV29-1 and TRBJ2-5, with 8 bases aligning to TRBD1. CDR3 length equals 14 residues. The germline CDR1 and CDR2 sequences are SQVTM and ANQGSEA. V lost 0 bases to trimming and J lost 7 bases; unmatched junction nucleotides: 7. The CDR3 loop is CSVEDYDRGWTQYF. Here the CDR3 DNA reads TGCAGCGTTGAAGATTATGACAGGGGATGGACCCAGTACTTC.

The V and J genes are TRBV28 and TRBJ1-5; unclear D gene. Deletions cut 4 bases from V and 1 base from J, with 11 bases between. Germline lookup yields CDR1 MDHEN and CDR2 SYDVKM. CDR3 length: 15 amino acids. Here the CDR3 reads CASSSDPGSNQPQHF. CDR3 coding DNA: TGTGCCAGCAGTTCGGACCCGGGGAGCAATCAGCCCCAGCATTTT.

The chain recombines TRBV25-1 with TRBJ1-5; 10 bases line up with TRBD1. Germline loops: CDR1 MGHDK, CDR2 SYGVNS. This CDR3 contains 14 residues. V gave up 6 bases and J gave up 2 bases; unmatched junction bases: 1. Here the CDR3 DNA reads TGTGCCAGCAGCGGGACAGGGGGCAATCAGCCCCAGCATTTT. Translation gives CASSGTGGNQPQHF. The full variable domain, completed using reference TRBV25-1 and TRBJ1-5, is EADIYQTPRYLVIGTGKKITLECSQTMGHDKMYWYQQDPGMELHLIHYSYGVNSTEKGDLSSESTVSRIRTEHFPLTLESARPSHTSQYLCASSGTGGNQPQHFGDGTRLSIL.

The rearrangement joins TRBV5-5 to TRBJ1-1; no definite D call. Germline CDR1 SGHKS, CDR2 YYEKEE (reference sequence). CDR3 size: 15 residues. The V end lost 2 bases, the J end lost 3 bases, and 14 bases lay between the germline ends. CDR3 protein: CASSFEWSLDTEAFF. CDR3 nucleotide sequence: TGTGCCAGCAGCTTTGAATGGAGTCTGGACACTGAAGCTTTCTTT.

This clone showed up just once. The chain couples TRBV18 to TRBJ2-7; 8 positions agree with TRBD2. The CDR3 runs 15 residues. J lost 0 bases, V lost 6 bases, and 7 bases had no gene match. Germline V gene data show CDR1 as KGHSH and CDR2 as LQKENI. CDR3 DNA sequence: TGTGCCAGCTCGGCCGGGACTAGTGCCTCCTACGAGCAGTACTTC. It yields the protein CASSAGTSASYEQYF.

This sequence joins TRBV30 and TRBJ2-7, with D uncertain. Looked up from germline, CDR1 is GTSNPN and CDR2 is SVGIG (reference sequence). With 1 base removed from V and 2 bases from J, the gap between germline ends came to 12 bases. This CDR3 spans 14 amino acids. Here the CDR3 reads CAWSAYQVTYEQYF. CDR3 DNA: TGTGCCTGGAGTGCTTATCAGGTAACCTACGAGCAGTACTTC. Combining the CDR3 with reference TRBV30 and TRBJ2-7 gives the whole variable domain SQTIHQWPATLVQPVGSPLSLECTVEGTSNPNLYWYRQAAGRGLQLLFYSVGIGQISSEVPQNLSASRPQDRQFILSSKKLLLSDSGFYLCAWSAYQVTYEQYFGPGTRLTVT.

The table lists this clone with a few counts. CDR3 loop: CASSEPTGSSNEKLFF. The CDR3 DNA reads as TGTGCCAGCAGTGAACCGACAGGGTCTTCGAATGAAAAACTGTTTTTT. This chain joins TRBV6-1 and TRBJ1-4; 7 bases are a match to TRBD1. The CDR3 is made up of 16 amino acids. CDR1 and CDR2 (germline): MNHNS, SASEGT. V lost 2 bases, J lost 5 bases, and 8 bases stayed unmatched.